The rows below give T cell receptor beta chains drawn from one sample of a study of beta chain features in type 1 diabetes. Profiling relied on immunoSEQ multiplex PCR, and the TCRdb table lists in-frame clones only, not all of them. The data hold roughly 400,000 clones, with 8% to 10% observed a single time. Sequencing was performed on central memory CD4+ T cells from blood. The receptors derive from a man aged 30-40 years with type 1 diabetes. CDR3s include the opening cysteine and the closing phenylalanine or tryptophan. Each record gives: V gene, J gene, D gene, clone size, CDR3 protein, CDR3 DNA. The D gene is left open where the match is weak. A clone size is listed for some rows: how often the clone was seen (once, few, many), or a class if it is expanded.

>TRBV7-3|TRBJ2-5|TRBD1|.
CASSMDRQETQYF
TGTGCCAGCAGCATGGACAGGCAAGAGACCCAGTACTTC
>TRBV28|TRBJ1-2|.|few
CASSQPGLTNYGYTF
TGTGCCAGCAGTCAACCGGGACTCACTAACTATGGCTACACCTTC
>TRBV7-9|TRBJ2-6|TRBD2|many
CASSKREAGANVLTF
TGTGCCAGCAGCAAACGGGAGGCTGGGGCCAACGTCCTGACTTTC
>TRBV9|TRBJ2-7|TRBD1|.
CASSSIDRVGEQYF
TGTGCCAGCAGCTCGATCGACAGGGTCGGCGAGCAGTACTTC
>TRBV19|TRBJ2-1|.|.
CASSISNYNEQFF
TGTGCCAGTAGTATATCCAACTACAATGAGCAGTTCTTC
>TRBV5-6|TRBJ1-2|TRBD1|few
CASSFRDSGRYGYTF
TGTGCCAGCAGCTTTCGGGACAGCGGAAGGTATGGCTACACCTTC
>TRBV7-9|TRBJ2-1|TRBD1|.
CASSVPNRDRAVF
TGTGCCAGCAGCGTGCCTAACCGGGACAGGGCGGTCTTC
>TRBV7-2|TRBJ2-6|.|few
CASSSYRFSGANVLTF
TGTGCCAGCAGCAGCTACCGGTTCTCTGGGGCCAACGTCCTGACTTTC
>TRBV5-5|TRBJ2-2|.|.
CASSPGTRSNTGELFF
TGTGCCAGCAGCCCTGGGACACGCTCGAACACCGGGGAGCTGTTTTTT
>TRBV6-1|TRBJ1-5|.|.
CASRTLDQPQHF
TGTGCCAGCCGGACACTAGATCAGCCCCAGCATTTT
>TRBV30|TRBJ2-7|TRBD1|.
CAWGTGGTPEQYF
TGTGCCTGGGGGACAGGCGGTACCCCCGAGCAGTACTTC
>TRBV15|TRBJ2-5|.|.
CATSRGADQETQYF
TGTGCCACCAGCAGAGGCGCGGACCAAGAGACCCAGTACTTC
>TRBV27|TRBJ2-7|TRBD1|many
CASRGFNRGMSKNEQYF
TGTGCCAGCAGAGGGTTCAACAGGGGGATGAGTAAAAACGAGCAGTACTTC
>TRBV10-3|TRBJ1-3|.|few
CAINPSSGNTIYF
TGTGCCATCAACCCGAGCTCTGGAAACACCATATATTTT
>TRBV21-1|TRBJ2-5|.|.
CASSKVPGQGSETQYF
TGTGCCAGCAGCAAAGTGCCGGGACAGGGGTCAGAGACCCAGTACTTC
>TRBV14|TRBJ2-7|.|many
CASSQVDSWSSYEQYF
TGTGCCAGCAGCCAAGTGGATAGCTGGAGCTCCTACGAGCAGTACTTC
>TRBV6-6|TRBJ2-7|.|few
CASSLPHRSEQYF
TGTGCCAGCAGCCTTCCCCATCGTTCCGAGCAGTACTTC
>TRBV5-4|TRBJ2-7|.|few
CASSLAGGESSYEQYF
TGTGCCAGCAGCTTGGCCGGCGGGGAGAGCTCCTACGAGCAGTACTTC
>TRBV28|TRBJ2-7|TRBD1|.
CASSLSITFGQGRRYEQYF
TGTGCCAGCAGTTTATCTATTACATTCGGACAGGGGAGGAGGTACGAGCAGTACTTC
>TRBV25-1|TRBJ2-3|.|few
CASSEDWADTQYF
TGTGCCAGCAGTGAGGACTGGGCAGATACGCAGTATTTT
>TRBV7-2|TRBJ1-3|.|.
CASSPQTMSSGNTIYF
TGTGCCAGCAGTCCACAGACTATGTCCTCTGGAAACACCATATATTTT
>TRBV30|TRBJ1-5|.|.
CAWSGGSQPQHF
TGTGCCTGGAGTGGGGGGAGTCAGCCCCAGCATTTT
>TRBV4-3|TRBJ2-7|.|.
CASSQDPPQGGRYF
TGCGCCAGCAGCCAAGATCCCCCCCAGGGGGGAAGGTACTTC
>TRBV5-4|TRBJ2-3|.|few
CASSLVGTAGTDTQYF
TGTGCCAGCAGCTTGGTCGGCACCGCGGGCACAGATACGCAGTATTTT
>TRBV11-3|TRBJ2-1|.|.
CASSSATGYVGGEQFF
TGTGCCAGCAGCTCAGCCACGGGATACGTGGGGGGTGAGCAGTTCTTC
>TRBV6-5|TRBJ2-1|.|few
CASGGWGMDEQFF
TGTGCCAGCGGGGGATGGGGCATGGATGAGCAGTTCTTC
>TRBV6-5|TRBJ1-1|.|few
CASISYRVDAEAFF
TGTGCCAGCATCTCCTACAGGGTTGACGCTGAAGCTTTCTTT
>TRBV5-1|TRBJ1-4|.|.
CASSRAGAYEKLFF
TGCGCCAGCAGCAGGGCGGGGGCGTACGAAAAACTGTTTTTT
>TRBV10-3|TRBJ2-7|TRBD1|.
CAISSGTGGLEQYF
TGTGCCATCAGTTCCGGGACAGGGGGTCTCGAGCAGTACTTC
>TRBV6-6|TRBJ2-5|.|.
CASSYSGTEETQYF
TGTGCCAGCAGTTACTCCGGGACGGAAGAGACCCAGTACTTC
>TRBV28|TRBJ2-7|.|.
CASTSRAFWYF
TGTGCCAGCACCTCTCGCGCGTTTTGGTACTTC
>TRBV9|TRBJ2-2|TRBD2|few
CASRWTSEAGELFF
TGTGCCAGCCGATGGACTAGCGAGGCCGGGGAGCTGTTTTTT
>TRBV5-1|TRBJ2-1|TRBD2|.
CASSRTAGLAGSSYNEQFF
TGCGCCAGCAGCAGGACCGCGGGACTAGCGGGCTCCTCCTACAATGAGCAGTTCTTC
>TRBV18|TRBJ2-3|TRBD2|.
CASSRTSGEDTQYF
TGTGCCAGCTCCCGGACTAGCGGAGAAGATACGCAGTATTTT
>TRBV19|TRBJ2-7|TRBD1|few
CASSLGTEPYEQYF
TGTGCCAGTAGCCTCGGGACAGAGCCCTACGAGCAGTACTTC
>TRBV7-2|TRBJ1-5|.|once
CASSDNNQPQHF
TGTGCCAGCAGCGACAACAATCAGCCCCAGCATTTT
>TRBV5-1|TRBJ2-5|TRBD2|few
CASSGRGTSGQETQYF
TGCGCCAGCAGCGGGCGTGGGACTAGCGGGCAAGAGACCCAGTACTTC
>TRBV5-6|TRBJ1-1|.|many
CASSLVPTGTEAFF
TGTGCCAGCAGCTTGGTTCCAACAGGGACTGAAGCTTTCTTT
>TRBV5-5|TRBJ2-1|TRBD2|.
CASSLREGHNEQFF
TGTGCCAGCAGCTTGCGGGAGGGCCACAATGAGCAGTTCTTC
>TRBV6-1|TRBJ2-1|.|many
CASSEQGNEQFF
TGTGCCAGCAGTGAGCAGGGTAATGAGCAGTTCTTC
>TRBV4-1|TRBJ1-3|TRBD1|.
CASSQRTGETIYF
TGCGCCAGCAGCCAACGGACAGGGGAAACCATATATTTT
>TRBV10-3|TRBJ2-7|TRBD2|few
CAISAAGGQHEQYF
TGTGCCATCAGTGCGGCGGGAGGGCAGCACGAGCAGTACTTC
>TRBV28|TRBJ2-7|.|.
CASSFRAVYEQYF
TGTGCCAGCAGTTTTAGGGCAGTCTACGAGCAGTACTTC
>TRBV11-2|TRBJ2-3|.|.
CASSIRSGGTDTQYF
TGTGCCAGCAGTATTCGGAGCGGTGGTACAGATACGCAGTATTTT
>TRBV2|TRBJ2-5|.|.
CASSEGTETQYF
TGTGCCAGCAGTGAGGGGACAGAGACCCAGTACTTC